The T cell receptor beta chain under discussion was sequenced for a study of blood T cell repertoires in COVID-19. Per the original methods: Amplification with reference gene primers provided the estimates of nucleated cell counts. The method was immunoSEQ multiplex PCR; TCRdb's version includes in-frame clones alone and lacks a portion of them. V and J calls and clone size come straight from that table; D and trimming were deduced from the DNA. The repertoire has some 6,700 clones, 88% of them found once; the top ten carry roughly 22%. The ends were cut back, 0 bases at V and 0 bases at J, with 6 bases in the middle. The CDR3 sequence is 14 residues long. Germline CDR1 LGHDT, CDR2 YNNKEL (reference sequence).

V is TRBV3-1 (or the pseudogene TRBV3-2) and J is TRBJ2-7; D not certain. This receptor was obtained from a human donor in a cohort sampled during active COVID-19. The sequenced sample consisted of peripheral blood. The CDR3 protein is CASSQEINSYEQYF. In nucleotides, the CDR3 is TGTGCCAGCAGCCAAGAAATCAACTCCTACGAGCAGTACTTC.